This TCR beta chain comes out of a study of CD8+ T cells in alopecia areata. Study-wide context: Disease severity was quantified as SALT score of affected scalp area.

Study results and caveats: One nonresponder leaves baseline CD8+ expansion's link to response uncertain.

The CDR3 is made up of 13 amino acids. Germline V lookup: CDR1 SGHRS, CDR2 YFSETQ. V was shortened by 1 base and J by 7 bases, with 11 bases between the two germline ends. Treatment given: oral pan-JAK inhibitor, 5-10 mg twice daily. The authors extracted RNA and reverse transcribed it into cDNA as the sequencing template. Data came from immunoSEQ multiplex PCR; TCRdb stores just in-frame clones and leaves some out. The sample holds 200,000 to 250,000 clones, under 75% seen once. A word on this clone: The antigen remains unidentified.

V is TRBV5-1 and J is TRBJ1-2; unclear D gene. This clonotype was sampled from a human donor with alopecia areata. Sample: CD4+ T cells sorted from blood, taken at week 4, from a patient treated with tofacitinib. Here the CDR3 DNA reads TGCGCCAGCAGCTTGTCTCGTAGTGTTGGCTACACCTTC. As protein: CASSLSRSVGYTF.